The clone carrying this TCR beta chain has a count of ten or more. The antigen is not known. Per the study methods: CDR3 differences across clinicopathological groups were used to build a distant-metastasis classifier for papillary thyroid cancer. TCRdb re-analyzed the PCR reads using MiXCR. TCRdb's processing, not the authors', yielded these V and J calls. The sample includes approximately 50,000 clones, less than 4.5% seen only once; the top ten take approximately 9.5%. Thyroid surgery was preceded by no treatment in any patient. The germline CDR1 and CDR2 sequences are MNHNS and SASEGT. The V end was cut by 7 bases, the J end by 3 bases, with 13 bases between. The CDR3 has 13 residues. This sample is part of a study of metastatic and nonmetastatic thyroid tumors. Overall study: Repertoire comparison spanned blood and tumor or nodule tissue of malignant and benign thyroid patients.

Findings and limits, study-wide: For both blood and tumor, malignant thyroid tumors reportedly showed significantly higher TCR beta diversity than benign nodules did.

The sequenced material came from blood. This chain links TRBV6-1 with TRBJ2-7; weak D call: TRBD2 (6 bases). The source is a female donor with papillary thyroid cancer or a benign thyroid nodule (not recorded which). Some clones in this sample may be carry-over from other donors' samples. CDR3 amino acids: CASTRDSLYEQYF. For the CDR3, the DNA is TGTGCCAGCACTAGGGACTCCCTCTACGAGCAGTACTTC.